A single sample gave rise to the 18 T cell receptor beta chains below, sequenced in a study of blood T cells in healthy people across ages. The use of a sample-barcoded 5' primer and a J-beta primer mix characterized a second PCR of roughly 6 to 11 cycles. Each CDR3 protein is one row after TCRdb ran MiXCR on the 5' RACE reads. The top ten hold roughly 14% of the sample, which has hundreds of thousands of distinct CDR3 sequences, under 30% seen once. Sequenced sample: blood. Source of these receptors: a woman older than 75 in good health.

At least ten counts were recorded for this clonotype. The CDR3: CSVGDGMNTEAFF. CDR3 nucleotide sequence: TGCAGCGTTGGAGACGGTATGAACACTGAAGCTTTCTTT. The rearrangement links TRBV29-1 to TRBJ1-1; D gene unclear. Germline V gene sequence: CDR1 SQVTM, CDR2 ANQGSEA. This CDR3 is 13 amino acids long. The V and J ends lost 4 bases and 0 bases respectively, with 9 bases between them.

The V and J genes are TRBV7-9 and TRBJ2-5, with D uncertain. V was clipped by 0 bases and J by 11 bases, with 10 bases between them. Germline lookup yields CDR1 SEHNR and CDR2 FQNEAQ (reference sequence). CDR3 length equals 12 residues. CDR3 amino acids: CASSLAWQQQYF. The CDR3 DNA reads as TGTGCCAGCAGCTTAGCTTGGCAGCAGCAGTACTTC.

This rearrangement joins TRBV3-1 to TRBJ2-1, with 7 bases lining up with TRBD2. CDR3 length: 15 residues. CDR1 and CDR2 (germline): LGHDT, YNNKEL (reference sequence). Trimming took 2 bases from V and 0 from J; bases not matched to a gene: 1. Here the CDR3 DNA reads TGTGCCAGCAGCCAATGGGGGGGCTCCTACAATGAGCAGTTCTTC. Its translation is CASSQWGGSYNEQFF.

This clonotype occurred a few times. The chain employs TRBV6-2 or TRBV6-3 and TRBJ2-2; possible D gene TRBD1, 6 bases. Per germline, CDR1 MNHEY and CDR2 SVGEGT. This CDR3 has 16 residues. The V end was cut by 0 bases, the J end by 0 bases, with 8 bases between. CDR3 region: CASSYSNRANTGELFF. CDR3 DNA: TGTGCCAGCAGTTACTCAAACAGGGCGAACACCGGGGAGCTGTTTTTT.

This clonotype has a count of ten or more. V gene TRBV20-1 combines with J gene TRBJ2-1; TRBD2 aligns across 8 bases. Germline lookup yields CDR1 DFQATT and CDR2 SNEGSKA (reference sequence). Trimming took 3 bases from V and 0 from J; bases not matched to a gene: 7. The CDR3 sequence is 16 residues long. Written as DNA, the CDR3 is TGCAGTGCTAGCCCGCAGCGGGGGATCTCCTACAATGAGCAGTTCTTC. It codes for CSASPQRGISYNEQFF.

The chain uses TRBV9 and TRBJ1-1; no definite D call. Germline loops: CDR1 SGDLS, CDR2 YYNGEE. CDR3 length equals 15 residues. V dropped 0 bases and J dropped 0 bases, with 9 bases sitting between them. This chain's CDR3 is CASSVGAEMNTEAFF. CDR3 bases: TGTGCCAGCAGCGTAGGGGCAGAAATGAACACTGAAGCTTTCTTT.

This clonotype has at least ten counts. This chain links TRBV12-3 or TRBV12-4 with TRBJ2-3; 9 bases align to TRBD2. V was clipped by 8 bases and J by 0 bases; unmatched bases: 3. The CDR3 is 14 residues long. CDR3 nucleotides: TGTGCCAGCGCCGGGACTAGCAGCACAGATACGCAGTATTTT. It specifies CASAGTSSTDTQYF.

This clonotype was found many times. This chain connects TRBV4-3 to TRBJ2-7; 7 bases are a match to TRBD1. CDR1 and CDR2 (germline): LGHNA, YSLEER. V lost 4 bases, J lost 0 bases, and 6 bases stayed unmatched. There are 15 residues in the CDR3. CDR3 region: CASSLSGTDSYEQYF. In DNA form, the CDR3 reads TGCGCCAGCAGCCTCTCCGGGACAGACTCCTACGAGCAGTACTTC.

This clonotype was counted once. Sequence at one end of the junction differs from germline and may be a read error. The chain has TRBV10-3 and TRBJ2-3; 12 bases map to TRBD1. The germline gives CDR1 ENHRY, CDR2 SYGVKD. This CDR3 is built from 16 residues. CDR3 DNA: TGCGCCATCATCCCGGGACAGGGGGCTAGCACAGATGCGCAGTATTTT. Translation gives CAIIPGQGASTDAQYF.

This clonotype has just a few counts. A much more abundant neighbour one base away suggests this may be a read error. The CDR3 region is CANSFTQGANEQFF. In nucleotides, the CDR3 is TGTGCCAACAGCTTCACACAGGGGGCGAATGAGCAGTTCTTC. The gene calls are TRBV7-9 and TRBJ2-1, with 9 nucleotides matching TRBD1. In germline, CDR1 is SEHNR, CDR2 FQNEAQ (reference sequence). The CDR3 sequence is 14 residues long. Based on the CDR3 plus reference TRBV7-9 and TRBJ2-1, the full variable domain is DTGVSQNPRHKITKRGQNVTFRCDPISEHNRLYWYRQTLGQGPEFLTYFQNEAQLEKSRLLSDRFSAERPKGSFSTLEIQRTEQGDSAMYLCANSFTQGANEQFFGPGTRLTVL.

The table lists this clonotype with a few counts. J is TRBJ1-1 and V is TRBV6-2 or TRBV6-3; tentative D call: TRBD1 (6 bases). In germline, CDR1 is MNHEY, CDR2 SVGEGT. The length of the CDR3 is 14 residues. Trimming took off 6 bases at V and 5 bases at J, with 16 bases between the two ends. The CDR3 coding sequence is TGTGCCAGCAGCCGGATAGGGGGGGGGACTGAAGCTTTCTTT. This translates into CASSRIGGGTEAFF.

A word on this clonotype: This may come from a read error, since a much larger clone is one base off. The J gene is TRBJ2-1, the V gene TRBV20-1; TRBD1 matches at 7 bases. Near its end, the DNA agrees better with TRBJ2-7, so the J call may be wrong. The CDR3 spans 13 residues. Germline CDR1 and CDR2: DFQATT and SNEGSKA (reference sequence). In nucleotides, the CDR3 is TGCAGTGCCAGGGGGATTACCTACAATGAGCAGTACTTC. It yields the protein CSARGITYNEQYF.

This clonotype came up many times. V gene TRBV11-2 combines with J gene TRBJ2-5, with a tentative D call TRBD1 (6 bases). Trimming cost V 0 bases and J 2 bases, with 10 bases left between them. The CDR3 length is 15 residues. The V gene's germline CDR1 is SGHAT and CDR2 FQNNGV. Here the CDR3 DNA reads TGTGCCAGCAGCTTAGACAGGGGTGAACAAGAGACCCAGTACTTC. Its protein is CASSLDRGEQETQYF.

This clonotype occurred many times. The J gene is TRBJ1-6, the V gene TRBV6-6; maybe TRBD1 (6 bases). CDR1 is MNHNY and CDR2 is SVGAGI in the germline V gene (reference sequence). The CDR3 covers 14 residues. V shed 6 bases and J shed 5 bases, with 11 bases lying between them. The CDR3 here is CASRRTEDNSPLHF. CDR3 sequence (DNA): TGTGCCAGCAGGCGGACAGAAGATAATTCACCCCTCCACTTT.

This chain links TRBV7-9 with TRBJ1-6; no clear D. Looked up from germline, CDR1 is SEHNR and CDR2 is FQNEAQ (reference sequence). This CDR3 has 16 amino acids. V lost 1 base and J 3 bases, leaving 10 bases between the germline ends. CDR3 protein: CASSLGSGFYNSPLHF. The CDR3 DNA is TGTGCCAGCAGCTTAGGGTCCGGGTTCTATAATTCACCCCTCCACTTT.

With respect to this clonotype: Since a much larger clone is just one base distant, this may be a read error. The V and J genes are TRBV5-1 and TRBJ2-1, with TRBD1 matching 9 bases. The V gene's germline CDR1 is SGHRS and CDR2 YFSETQ. The CDR3 loop spans 15 amino acids. Trimming took 3 bases from V and 6 from J; bases not matched to a gene: 7. CDR3 nucleotides: TGCGCCAGCAGCTATGGGGACAGGGACGGCAATGAGCAGTTCTTC. This encodes CASSYGDRDGNEQFF.

This clonotype has ten or more counts. V is TRBV29-1 and J is TRBJ1-1, with 9 bases lining up with TRBD1. Germline V gene lookup returns CDR1 SQVTM and CDR2 ANQGSEA. The V gene end was trimmed by 6 bases and the J gene end by 4 bases; junction bases not matched to a gene: 6. CDR3 size: 13 residues. The CDR3 loop reads CSVAGTGFTEAFF. The DNA of the CDR3 is TGCAGCGTGGCCGGGACAGGGTTCACTGAAGCTTTCTTT.

DNA of the CDR3: TGCAGTGCTAGTATCCAGGGGGGGTATGGAGAGACCCAGTACTTC. Its translation: CSASIQGGYGETQYF. This chain joins TRBV20-1 and TRBJ2-5, with D tentatively TRBD1 or TRBD2 (7 bases each). The CDR3 loop spans 15 amino acids. Germline assignment: CDR1 DFQATT and CDR2 SNEGSKA (reference sequence). V lost 3 bases and J lost 4, with 18 bases in between.